These T cell receptor beta chains were read from a single sample in a study of PD-1 blockade in classical Hodgkin lymphoma. Sequenced by immunoSEQ multiplex PCR; TCRdb stores in-frame clones only, minus some. Here the sample spans about 950 clones, roughly four fifths being singletons. Sequencing used CD8+ T cells from blood, obtained at baseline. These receptors were collected from a human donor with classical Hodgkin lymphoma. The CDR3 runs from the conserved cysteine through the conserved F or W. D genes are given only for firm matches. For some rows the clone size is stated as once, few or many, or as a class when expanded; others skip it.

v_call	j_call	cdr3_length	clone_size	d_call	cdr3_aa	cdr3_nt
TRBV5-8	TRBJ1-2	16	.	.	CARKGTGSQDAYGYTF	TGTGCCCGCAAGGGGACCGGGTCTCAAGACGCATATGGCTACACCTTC
TRBV9	TRBJ2-1	16	.	.	CASSVGAGDSYNEQFF	TGTGCCAGCAGCGTAGGGGCAGGGGATTCCTACAATGAGCAGTTCTTC
TRBV21-1	TRBJ2-1	16	.	.	CASSKWLAGEGNEQFF	TGTGCCAGCAGCAAGTGGTTGGCGGGGGAGGGGAATGAGCAGTTCTTC
TRBV30	TRBJ1-1	11	.	.	CAYNSAPGAFF	TGTGCCTACAACTCGGCCCCGGGGGCTTTCTTT
TRBV21-1	TRBJ2-7	12	few	.	CASPRKTPEQYF	TGTGCCAGCCCCAGAAAGACGCCTGAGCAGTACTTC
TRBV2	TRBJ2-3	14	.	.	CASRVAESTDTQYF	TGTGCCAGCAGGGTAGCGGAAAGCACAGATACGCAGTATTTT
TRBV19	TRBJ2-1	17	.	TRBD2	CASSIALAGELYNEQFF	TGTGCCAGTAGTATAGCTTTAGCGGGAGAACTCTACAATGAGCAGTTCTTC
TRBV7-8	TRBJ2-4	15	.	TRBD2	CASSFLAGYKNIQYF	TGTGCCAGCAGCTTCCTAGCGGGGTACAAAAACATTCAGTACTTC
TRBV9	TRBJ1-1	14	.	.	CASSVGGMNTEAFF	TGTGCCAGCAGTGTCGGAGGGATGAACACTGAAGCTTTCTTT
TRBV4-2	TRBJ2-1	15	once	TRBD2	CASSQRLAGYNEQFF	TGTGCCAGCAGCCAGAGACTAGCGGGTTACAATGAGCAGTTCTTC
TRBV12-5	TRBJ1-5	16	.	.	CASGLGEADSNQPQHF	TGTGCTAGTGGTTTGGGGGAGGCCGATAGCAATCAGCCCCAGCATTTT
TRBV23-1	TRBJ1-1	18	hyperexpanded	TRBD1	CASSPPTGTGGADTEAFF	TGCGCCAGCAGTCCCCCAACCGGGACAGGGGGCGCGGACACTGAAGCTTTCTTT
TRBV7-7	TRBJ1-5	13	.	.	CASSRQDNQPQHF	TGTGCCAGCAGCCGACAGGACAATCAGCCCCAGCATTTT
TRBV4-1	TRBJ2-3	13	.	TRBD2	CASSHLSGGEQYF	TGCGCCAGCAGCCACCTTAGCGGGGGGGAGCAGTATTTT
TRBV5-6	TRBJ2-1	12	.	.	CASSFLDNEQFF	TGTGCCAGCAGCTTTCTTGACAATGAGCAGTTCTTC
TRBV7-9	TRBJ1-5	16	.	.	CASSHLSGGSNQPQHF	TGTGCCAGCAGCCACCTCAGCGGGGGAAGCAATCAGCCCCAGCATTTT
TRBV4-1	TRBJ2-3	15	.	TRBD2	CASRLRGAQTDTQYF	TGCGCCAGCCGCCTGCGGGGGGCCCAAACAGATACGCAGTATTTT
TRBV6-1	TRBJ2-3	18	.	.	CASSEASSRVLHPDTQYF	TGTGCCAGCAGTGAAGCATCATCGCGGGTCCTTCACCCGGATACGCAGTATTTT
TRBV6-5	TRBJ2-7	15	.	TRBD2	CASSLGGGTTYEQYF	TGTGCCAGCAGTCTCGGCGGGGGAACCACCTACGAGCAGTACTTC
TRBV7-9	TRBJ2-7	14	.	.	CASSPEAAPYEQYF	TGTGCCAGCAGCCCGGAAGCAGCCCCCTACGAGCAGTACTTC
TRBV18	TRBJ2-4	14	.	.	CASSPFSAKNIQYF	TGTGCCAGCTCACCTTTTTCAGCCAAAAACATTCAGTACTTC
TRBV7-3	TRBJ1-6	15	.	.	CASSLMGGAGSPLHF	TGTGCCAGCAGCTTAATGGGTGGGGCCGGGTCACCCCTCCACTTT
TRBV5-4	TRBJ2-7	15	few	TRBD2	CASSLGEGLSYEQYF	TGTGCCAGCAGCTTGGGGGAGGGGCTGTCCTACGAGCAGTACTTC